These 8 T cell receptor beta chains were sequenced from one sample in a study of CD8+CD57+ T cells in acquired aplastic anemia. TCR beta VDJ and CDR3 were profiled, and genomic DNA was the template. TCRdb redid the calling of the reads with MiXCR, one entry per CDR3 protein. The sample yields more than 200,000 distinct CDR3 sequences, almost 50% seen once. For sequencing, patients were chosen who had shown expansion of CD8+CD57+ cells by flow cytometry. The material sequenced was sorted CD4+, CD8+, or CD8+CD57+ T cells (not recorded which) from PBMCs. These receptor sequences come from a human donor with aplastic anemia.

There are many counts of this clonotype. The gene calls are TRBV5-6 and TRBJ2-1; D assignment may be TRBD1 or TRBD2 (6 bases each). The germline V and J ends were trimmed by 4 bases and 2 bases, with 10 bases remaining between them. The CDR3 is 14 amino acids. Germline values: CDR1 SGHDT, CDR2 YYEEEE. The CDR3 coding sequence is TGTGCCAGCAGCCGAGGGGGGCCCTACAATGAGCAGTTCTTC. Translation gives CASSRGGPYNEQFF.

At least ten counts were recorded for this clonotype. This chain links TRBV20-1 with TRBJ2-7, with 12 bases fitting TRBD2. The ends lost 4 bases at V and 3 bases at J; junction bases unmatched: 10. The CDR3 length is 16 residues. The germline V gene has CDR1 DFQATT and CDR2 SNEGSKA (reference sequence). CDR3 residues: CSANRLAGAQSYEQYF. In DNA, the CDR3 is TGCAGTGCTAATAGACTAGCGGGGGCTCAAAGCTACGAGCAGTACTTC.

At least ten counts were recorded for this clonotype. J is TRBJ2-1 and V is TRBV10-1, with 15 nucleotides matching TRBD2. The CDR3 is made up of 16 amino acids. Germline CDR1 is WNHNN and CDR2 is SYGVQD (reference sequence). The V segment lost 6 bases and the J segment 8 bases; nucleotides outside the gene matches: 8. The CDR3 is CASSDPGLAGGDEQFF. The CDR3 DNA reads TGCGCCAGCAGCGACCCGGGACTAGCGGGGGGCGATGAGCAGTTCTTC.

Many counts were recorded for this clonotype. The DNA of the CDR3 is TGTGCCAGCAGCCTCCGGGGCCCCTACGAGCAGTACTTC. It yields the protein CASSLRGPYEQYF. V is TRBV5-8 and J is TRBJ2-7, with D perhaps assigned TRBD1 or TRBD2 (5 bases each). The CDR3 loop spans 13 amino acids. The V and J ends lost 4 bases and 2 bases respectively, with 10 bases between them. Germline assignment: CDR1 SGHTS and CDR2 YDEGEE.

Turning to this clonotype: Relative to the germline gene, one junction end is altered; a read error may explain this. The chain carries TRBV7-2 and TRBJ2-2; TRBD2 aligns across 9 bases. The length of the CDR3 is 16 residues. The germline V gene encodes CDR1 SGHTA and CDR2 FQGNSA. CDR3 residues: CASSPSGGSFTGEPFF. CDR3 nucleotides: TGTGCCAGCAGCCCAAGCGGGGGGTCATTCACCGGGGAGCCGTTTTTT.

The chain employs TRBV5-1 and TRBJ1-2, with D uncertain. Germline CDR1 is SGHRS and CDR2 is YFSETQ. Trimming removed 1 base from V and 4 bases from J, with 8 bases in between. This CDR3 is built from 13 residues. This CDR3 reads CASSLSRLYGYTF. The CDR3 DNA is TGCGCCAGCAGCTTGTCCCGGCTCTATGGCTACACCTTC.

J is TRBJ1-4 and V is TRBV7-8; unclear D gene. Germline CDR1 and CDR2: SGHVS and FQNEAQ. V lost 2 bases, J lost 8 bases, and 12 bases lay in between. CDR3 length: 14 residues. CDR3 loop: CASSLSGRDEKLFF. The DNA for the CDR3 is TGTGCCAGCAGCTTAAGCGGGCGCGACGAAAAACTGTTTTTT. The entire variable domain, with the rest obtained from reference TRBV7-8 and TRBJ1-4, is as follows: GAGVSQSPRYKVAKRGQDVALRCDPISGHVSLFWYQQALGQGPEFLTYFQNEAQLDKSGLPSDRFFAERPEGSVSTLKIQRTQQEDSAVYLCASSLSGRDEKLFFGSGTQLSVL.

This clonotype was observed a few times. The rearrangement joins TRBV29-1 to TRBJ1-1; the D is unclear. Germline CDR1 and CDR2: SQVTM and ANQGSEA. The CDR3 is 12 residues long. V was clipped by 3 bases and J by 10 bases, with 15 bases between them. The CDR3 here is CSVDGRSDSAFF. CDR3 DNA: TGCAGCGTTGACGGCAGAAGTGATTCAGCTTTCTTT.